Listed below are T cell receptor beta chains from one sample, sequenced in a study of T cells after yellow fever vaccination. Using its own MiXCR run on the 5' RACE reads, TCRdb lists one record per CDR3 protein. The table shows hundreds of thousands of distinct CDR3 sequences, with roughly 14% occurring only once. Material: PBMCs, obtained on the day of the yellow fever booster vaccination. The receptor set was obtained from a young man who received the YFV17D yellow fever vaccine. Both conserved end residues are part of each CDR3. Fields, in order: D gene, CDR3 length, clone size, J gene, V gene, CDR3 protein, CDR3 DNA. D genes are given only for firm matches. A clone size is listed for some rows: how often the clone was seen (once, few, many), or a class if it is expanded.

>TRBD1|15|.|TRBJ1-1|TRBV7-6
CASSPRQGTNTEAFF
TGTGCCAGCAGCCCCCGACAGGGGACGAACACTGAAGCTTTCTTT
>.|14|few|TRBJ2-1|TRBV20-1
CSASRTSSYNEQFF
TGCAGTGCTAGCCGGACGAGCTCCTACAATGAGCAGTTCTTC
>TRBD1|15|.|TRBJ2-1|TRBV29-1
CSVEDRDASYNEQFF
TGCAGCGTGGAGGACAGGGACGCATCCTACAATGAGCAGTTCTTC
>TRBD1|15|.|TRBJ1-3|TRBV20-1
CSARPGTVSGNTIYF
TGCAGTGCTAGACCGGGGACAGTCTCTGGAAACACCATATATTTT
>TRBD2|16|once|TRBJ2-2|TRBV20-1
CSAAETSTANTGELFF
TGCAGTGCTGCCGAGACTAGCACAGCGAACACCGGGGAGCTGTTTTTT
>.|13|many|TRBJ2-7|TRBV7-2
CASSLAEGYEQYF
TGTGCCAGCAGCTTAGCGGAGGGGTACGAGCAGTACTTC
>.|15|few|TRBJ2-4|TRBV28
CASSFERQGKNIQYF
TGTGCCAGCAGTTTCGAGCGCCAGGGCAAAAACATTCAGTACTTC
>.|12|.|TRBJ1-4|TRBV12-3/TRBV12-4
CASSPGGEKLFF
TGTGCCAGCAGCCCCGGCGGTGAAAAACTGTTTTTT
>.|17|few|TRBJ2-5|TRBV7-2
CASSLALGRQARETQYF
TGTGCCAGCAGCTTAGCGCTAGGCCGCCAGGCGCGGGAGACCCAGTACTTC
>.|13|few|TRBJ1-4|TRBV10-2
CASSGEGAEKLFF
TGCGCCAGCAGTGGGGAGGGTGCTGAAAAACTGTTTTTT
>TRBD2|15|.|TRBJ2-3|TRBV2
CASSVNSGGTDTQYF
TGTGCCAGCAGTGTGAATAGCGGGGGCACAGATACGCAGTATTTT
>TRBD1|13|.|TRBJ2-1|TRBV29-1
CSVEGQGAYEQFF
TGCAGCGTTGAAGGACAGGGGGCCTATGAGCAGTTCTTC